A selection of T cell receptor beta chains follows, all from one sample in a study of OX40 agonist ivuxolimab in advanced cancers. Assay used: immunoSEQ multiplex PCR; TCRdb lists only in-frame clones, some missing. The table lists some 70,000 clones, 75% to 95% of them singletons. The sample here was CD4+ or CD8+ T cells sorted from blood, taken in a trial of the OX40 agonist ivuxolimab. Every receptor here comes from an adult with an advanced solid tumor such as melanoma, head and neck, liver or kidney cancer. Each CDR3 is given with its conserved first and last residue. D genes are given only for firm matches. Where a row states a size, it is once, few, many or the class of an expanded clone; other rows omit it.

14,TRBD1,TRBV19,.,TRBJ2-5,CASRVQGARETQYF,TGTGCCAGTAGGGTCCAGGGGGCGAGAGAGACCCAGTACTTC
15,.,TRBV5-1,.,TRBJ2-1,CASSLGSSSYNEQFF,TGCGCCAGCAGCTTGGGTTCCAGCTCCTACAATGAGCAGTTCTTC
14,.,TRBV18,.,TRBJ2-4,CASSISSFKNIQYF,TGTGCCAGCTCCATCAGCAGTTTCAAAAACATTCAGTACTTC
17,TRBD2,TRBV18,.,TRBJ2-7,CASSPLSLAGRSYEQYF,TGTGCCAGCTCACCACTATCCCTAGCGGGGAGGTCCTACGAGCAGTACTTC
15,TRBD1,TRBV30,once,TRBJ1-2,CAWKAPFGTGGGYTF,TGTGCCTGGAAGGCTCCGTTCGGGACAGGGGGCGGCTACACCTTC
15,TRBD1,TRBV11-1,.,TRBJ2-2,CASSRGQVEGGELFF,TGTGCCAGCAGCCGAGGACAGGTTGAGGGCGGGGAGCTGTTTTTT
15,TRBD1,TRBV4-1,.,TRBJ2-7,CASSQGQGPSYEQYF,TGCGCCAGCAGCCAAGGACAGGGGCCTTCCTACGAGCAGTACTTC
12,.,TRBV19,.,TRBJ1-2,CASSGSFHGYTF,TGTGCCAGTTCAGGGAGCTTTCATGGCTACACCTTC
14,TRBD1,TRBV6-1,.,TRBJ1-5,CASIRTGVYQPQHF,TGTGCCAGCATTCGGACAGGGGTGTATCAGCCCCAGCATTTT
15,.,TRBV11-2,.,TRBJ1-1,CASSPRIDVNTEAFF,TGTGCCAGCAGCCCCCGGATTGACGTGAACACTGAAGCTTTCTTT
15,.,TRBV6-1,.,TRBJ1-2,CASSDHLQGGYGYTF,TGTGCCAGCAGTGATCACCTACAGGGAGGCTATGGCTACACCTTC
13,.,TRBV7-3,.,TRBJ2-7,CASSLGPTGEQYF,TGTGCCAGCAGCTTAGGACCCACTGGGGAGCAGTACTTC
15,.,TRBV15,.,TRBJ1-6,CATSSQGWGDSPLHF,TGTGCCACCAGCAGTCAGGGATGGGGGGATTCACCCCTCCACTTT
11,.,TRBV6-6,.,TRBJ1-5,CASRVDQPQHF,TGTGCCAGCAGGGTCGATCAGCCCCAGCATTTT
15,.,TRBV7-9,.,TRBJ2-5,CASSRTTSSRETQYF,TGTGCCAGCAGCCGTACGACTAGTAGCCGAGAGACCCAGTACTTC
15,.,TRBV28,.,TRBJ2-5,CASSPRGGWQETQYF,TGTGCCAGCAGTCCTCGTGGGGGCTGGCAAGAGACCCAGTACTTC
15,.,TRBV19,.,TRBJ1-1,CASSIRSGSGTEAFF,TGTGCCAGTAGTATTCGGTCGGGGAGTGGCACTGAAGCTTTCTTT
15,TRBD1,TRBV6-1,.,TRBJ2-7,CASSEGRTGLYEQYF,TGTGCCAGCAGTGAGGGCCGGACAGGACTCTACGAGCAGTACTTC
15,.,TRBV30,once,TRBJ2-1,CAWSLIRDGANKQFF,TGTGCCTGGAGTTTAATTCGGGACGGAGCTAACAAGCAGTTCTTC
14,.,TRBV6-5,.,TRBJ2-1,CASSLGGNNNEQFF,TGTGCCAGCAGCCTCGGCGGGAACAACAATGAGCAGTTCTTC
15,TRBD1,TRBV19,once,TRBJ2-2,CASSETTGGAGELFF,TGTGCCAGTAGCGAAACGACAGGGGGCGCCGGGGAGCTGTTTTTT
14,TRBD2,TRBV30,.,TRBJ2-7,CACNGASGTYEQYF,TGTGCCTGTAATGGGGCTAGCGGGACGTACGAGCAGTACTTC
13,.,TRBV10-1,.,TRBJ2-2,CASSELVSGELFF,TGCGCCAGCAGTGAGCTTGTTAGTGGGGAGCTGTTTTTT
13,.,TRBV25-1,few,TRBJ1-2,CASSEDWAGLYTF,TGTGCCAGCAGTGAAGACTGGGCAGGGCTTTACACCTTC
17,TRBD2,TRBV13,.,TRBJ2-3,CASSLGPAGGPLDTQYF,TGTGCCAGCAGCTTAGGGCCGGCGGGAGGGCCCTTAGATACGCAGTATTTT
14,TRBD2,TRBV11-3,.,TRBJ2-1,CASSFGTSVNEQFF,TGTGCCAGCAGCTTCGGGACTAGCGTGAATGAGCAGTTCTTC
14,TRBD1,TRBV5-1,.,TRBJ1-1,CASSFYRDRPEAFF,TGCGCCAGCAGCTTTTACCGGGACAGACCTGAAGCTTTCTTT
14,TRBD2,TRBV14,.,TRBJ2-2,CASSLGLKSGELFF,TGTGCCAGCAGCCTGGGACTAAAGTCCGGGGAGCTGTTTTTT
15,TRBD1,TRBV5-4,.,TRBJ1-1,CASSPNQGGGTEAFF,TGTGCCAGCAGTCCGAACCAGGGGGGAGGCACTGAAGCTTTCTTT
15,.,TRBV10-3,.,TRBJ2-2,CAIVTALFNTGELFF,TGTGCCATCGTCACGGCGCTTTTCAACACCGGGGAGCTGTTTTTT
14,.,TRBV19,few,TRBJ2-1,CASSVGASLNEQFF,TGTGCCAGTAGTGTGGGGGCTAGTCTGAATGAGCAGTTCTTC
16,TRBD2,TRBV11-2,.,TRBJ2-1,CASSPSGGSLANEQFF,TGTGCCAGCAGCCCCAGCGGGGGGAGTCTTGCCAATGAGCAGTTCTTC
14,TRBD1,TRBV12-5,.,TRBJ1-1,CASGLGHGTVEAFF,TGTGCTAGTGGTTTGGGCCACGGGACAGTTGAAGCTTTCTTT
15,.,TRBV4-1,once,TRBJ2-1,CASSHLTGRDNEQFF,TGCGCCAGCAGCCACTTAACGGGCAGGGACAATGAGCAGTTCTTC
15,.,TRBV6-1,.,TRBJ2-7,CASTPSRLSSYEQYF,TGTGCCAGCACCCCATCACGCTTGTCTAGCTACGAGCAGTACTTC
13,.,TRBV4-1,.,TRBJ1-4,CASSQAIGEKLFF,TGCGCCAGCAGCCAAGCTATCGGTGAAAAACTGTTTTTT
13,TRBD1,TRBV9,few,TRBJ1-2,CASNSGQDYGYTF,TGTGCCAGCAACTCAGGACAGGACTATGGCTACACCTTC
15,.,TRBV2,few,TRBJ2-2,CASSEASPRTGELFF,TGTGCCAGCAGTGAAGCGTCGCCCAGGACCGGGGAGCTGTTTTTT
18,TRBD2,TRBV23-1,.,TRBJ2-1,CASSQWAQASGSTYEQFF,TGCGCCAGCAGTCAATGGGCCCAGGCTAGCGGGAGTACTTATGAGCAGTTCTTC
16,TRBD1,TRBV7-9,.,TRBJ1-2,CASSQRRDRGTYGYTF,TGTGCCAGCAGCCAACGCCGGGACAGGGGCACCTATGGCTACACCTTC
15,.,TRBV7-2,.,TRBJ2-1,CASSLQRGTYNEQFF,TGTGCCAGCAGCTTACAGCGCGGTACCTACAATGAGCAGTTCTTC
15,.,TRBV6-5,.,TRBJ1-4,CASRSDVPPNKKLFF,TGTGCCAGCAGGTCGGACGTCCCACCTAATAAAAAACTGTTTTTT
15,.,TRBV19,once,TRBJ1-5,CASSPQGFSNQPQHF,TGTGCCAGTAGCCCGCAGGGGTTTAGCAATCAGCCCCAGCATTTT
15,TRBD1,TRBV5-1,.,TRBJ1-1,CASSLVFGTATEAFF,TGCGCCAGCAGCTTGGTTTTCGGGACAGCCACTGAAGCTTTCTTT
16,.,TRBV6-6,.,TRBJ2-1,CASSYSTGSSYNEQFF,TGTGCCAGCAGTTACTCGACGGGTTCTTCCTACAATGAGCAGTTCTTC
16,TRBD1,TRBV29-1,.,TRBJ1-5,CSGKTPRDRFNQPQHF,TGCAGCGGTAAAACCCCCCGGGACAGGTTCAATCAGCCCCAGCATTTT
14,.,TRBV6-5,.,TRBJ1-2,CASRARGKNYGYTF,TGTGCCAGCAGGGCTCGGGGGAAGAACTATGGCTACACCTTC
13,.,TRBV6-1,.,TRBJ1-2,CASSEAGSYGYTF,TGTGCCAGCAGTGAGGCAGGGAGCTATGGCTACACCTTC
15,.,TRBV5-5,.,TRBJ2-2,CASSLSSGRTGELFF,TGTGCCAGCAGCTTGTCCTCAGGCCGCACCGGGGAGCTGTTTTTT
18,TRBD1,TRBV14,.,TRBJ1-2,CASSQGSLPGGGYYGYTF,TGTGCCAGCAGCCAAGGATCCCTTCCAGGGGGCGGCTACTATGGCTACACCTTC
13,.,TRBV9,.,TRBJ1-5,CASSGGVGQPQHF,TGTGCCAGCAGCGGTGGGGTAGGCCAGCCCCAGCATTTT
18,TRBD2,TRBV4-1,.,TRBJ2-3,CASSQELAGPVNPDTQYF,TGCGCCAGCAGCCAAGAACTAGCGGGACCAGTGAATCCAGATACGCAGTATTTT
12,.,TRBV29-1,.,TRBJ1-2,CSVGGLPYGYTF,TGCAGCGTTGGAGGTCTCCCCTATGGCTACACCTTC
14,.,TRBV19,.,TRBJ1-3,CASSIFGSGNTIYF,TGTGCCAGTAGTATATTCGGCTCTGGAAACACCATATATTTT
15,.,TRBV5-4,.,TRBJ1-2,CASSLGFQGWAGYTF,TGTGCCAGCAGCTTGGGGTTTCAGGGGTGGGCTGGCTACACCTTC